This T cell receptor beta chain originates from a study of blood T cell repertoires in COVID-19. Generated by immunoSEQ multiplex PCR, the TCRdb table keeps only in-frame clones and is missing some. The data contain 200,000 to 250,000 clones, approximately 78% of them singletons. Enrolment of Seattle patients took place during active infection, and they were followed longitudinally. This clone appeared a few times. The CDR3 runs to 15 residues. Germline lookup yields CDR1 MDHEN and CDR2 SYDVKM. The V and J ends lost 6 bases and 4 bases respectively, with 18 bases between them. The clonotype was recovered from a woman of 80 years or more with COVID-19, enrolled during active disease. The sequencing sample was made of peripheral blood. The chain links TRBV28 to TRBJ1-2; weak D call: TRBD1 (5 bases). CDR3 protein: CASSPFGAGTYGYTF. The CDR3 DNA reads TGTGCCAGCAGCCCCTTTGGGGCTGGTACCTATGGCTACACCTTC.